The 28 T cell receptor beta chains below were found in one sample sequenced in a study of blood T cell repertoires in COVID-19. Method: immunoSEQ multiplex PCR; TCRdb's copy keeps in-frame clones and lacks some. The sample gives a few hundred thousand clones, approximately 90% of which show up once; 10% is in the top ten. Sequencing was performed on PBMCs or T cells enriched from blood (not recorded which). The receptors come from a woman between 45 and 65 years old who had recovered from COVID-19.

The chain couples TRBV2 to TRBJ1-2; 10 bases align to TRBD1. From germline, CDR1 is SNHLY and CDR2 FYNNEI. CDR3 size: 17 residues. After removal of 7 bases from V and 2 bases from J, the junction contained 13 bases not matched to a gene. This CDR3 is CASNSDLRDRGNYGYTF. The CDR3 bases are TGTGCCAGCAACTCAGACCTCCGGGACAGGGGAAACTATGGCTACACCTTC.

This sequence joins TRBV20-1 and TRBJ1-2, with D maybe TRBD1 (6 bases). Germline V gene lookup returns CDR1 DFQATT and CDR2 SNEGSKA (reference sequence). CDR3 length: 14 residues. Trimming took 3 bases from V and 7 from J, leaving 18 bases between them. CDR3 sequence: CSASVYGTSGGYTF. The CDR3 DNA follows: TGCAGTGCTAGTGTGTACGGGACATCGGGTGGCTACACCTTC.

The rearrangement uses TRBV19 and TRBJ2-1, with 9 bases aligning to TRBD1. Germline V gene sequence: CDR1 LNHDA, CDR2 SQIVND (reference sequence). With V trimmed by 4 bases and J by 6 bases, 4 bases remained unmatched. The CDR3 covers 14 residues. The CDR3 DNA reads as TGTGCCAGTAGTACACGGACAGGGGTCAATGAGCAGTTCTTC. This encodes CASSTRTGVNEQFF.

The V call is TRBV19, the J call TRBJ2-7, with D possibly TRBD1 on 6 matching bases. V was pared by 4 bases and J by 7 bases, with 8 bases between. The germline V gene has CDR1 LNHDA and CDR2 SQIVND (reference sequence). The CDR3 has 11 amino acids. CDR3 bases: TGTGCCAGTAGTACAGGGGTAGAGCAGTACTTC. This encodes CASSTGVEQYF.

The CDR3 sequence is CASSELEDQPQHF. CDR3 bases: TGTGCCAGCAGTGAATTGGAGGATCAGCCCCAGCATTTT. The chain carries TRBV6-1 and TRBJ1-5; no reliable D call. V shed 2 bases and J shed 5 bases, with 7 bases lying between them. The CDR3 extends over 13 amino acids. In germline, CDR1 is MNHNS, CDR2 SASEGT.

This clone was picked up a small number of times. The chain employs TRBV9 and TRBJ2-3; TRBD2 agrees at 10 bases. This CDR3 is 15 amino acids long. The junction had 1 base not matched to a gene; V was cut back by 1 base and J by 2 bases. Germline lookup yields CDR1 SGDLS and CDR2 YYNGEE. CDR3: CASSVTSGDTDTQYF. For the CDR3, the DNA is TGTGCCAGCAGCGTAACTAGCGGGGACACAGATACGCAGTATTTT.

The chain recombines TRBV18 with TRBJ1-2; possibly TRBD1 for D (6 bases). The CDR3 contains 14 residues. V was shortened by 4 bases and J by 4 bases, with 13 bases between the two germline ends. The germline CDR1 and CDR2 sequences are KGHSH and LQKENI. CDR3 protein: CASSLDATGYGYTF. CDR3 coding DNA: TGTGCCAGCTCACTGGATGCGACAGGCTATGGCTACACCTTC.

V gene TRBV2 combines with J gene TRBJ2-1; perhaps TRBD2 as D (5 bases). Germline CDR1 SNHLY, CDR2 FYNNEI. Trimming stripped 10 bases from V and 8 bases from J, with 21 bases between. The CDR3 covers 14 residues. The CDR3 nucleotides read TGTGCCACCAAACCACCCCTAGCCCCCCATGAGCAGTTCTTC. It translates to CATKPPLAPHEQFF.

This clone was recorded a few times. The chain has TRBV28 and TRBJ1-2; TRBD1 agrees at 7 bases. CDR1 MDHEN and CDR2 SYDVKM come from the germline V gene. V lost 5 bases and J lost 5; bases outside the gene matches: 14. The CDR3 is made up of 16 amino acids. The CDR3 nucleotides read TGTGCCAGCAGTCCCCCGACAGGGAGTGAGGTGTATGGCTACACCTTC. Its translation: CASSPPTGSEVYGYTF.

The chain has TRBV2 and TRBJ1-1; D possibly corresponds to TRBD1 (5 bases). CDR1 and CDR2 (germline): SNHLY, FYNNEI. There are 13 residues in the CDR3. Trimming left V 8 bases short and J 1 base short, with 11 bases between. CDR3 sequence (DNA): TGTGCCAGCGGAGCGGGGCAGAACACTGAAGCTTTCTTT. Protein sequence: CASGAGQNTEAFF.

This chain uses TRBV6-5 with TRBJ2-7; D is perhaps TRBD1 (6 bases). V lost 5 bases and J 3 bases, leaving 14 bases between the germline ends. In germline, CDR1 is MNHEY, CDR2 SVGAGI. This CDR3 is built from 14 residues. CDR3 region: CASSLSTGLYEQYF. The CDR3 bases are TGTGCCAGCAGTCTATCGACAGGACTCTACGAGCAGTACTTC.

The chain couples TRBV11-2 to TRBJ2-3, with D perhaps TRBD2 (6 bases). The CDR3 is 16 amino acids. V was pared by 6 bases and J by 0 bases, with 16 bases between. Germline values: CDR1 SGHAT, CDR2 FQNNGV. CDR3: CASRGPSGFSTDTQYF. The CDR3 bases are TGTGCCAGCAGGGGGCCCAGCGGGTTTAGCACAGATACGCAGTATTTT.

J is TRBJ2-1 and V is TRBV7-3; 11 bases map to TRBD2. Germline V gene sequence: CDR1 SGHTA, CDR2 FQGTGA. V shed 4 bases and J 1 base; nucleotides not matched to a gene: 12. This CDR3 comprises 19 residues. Here the CDR3 reads CASSSQPTSGVRSYNEQFF. CDR3 bases: TGTGCCAGCAGCTCACAACCGACTAGCGGGGTAAGGTCCTACAATGAGCAGTTCTTC.

The chain has TRBV29-1 and TRBJ1-2; D is ambiguous. The CDR3 length is 12 residues. CDR1 is SQVTM, CDR2 ANQGSEA, per germline. With 6 bases removed from V and 8 bases from J, the gap between germline ends came to 16 bases. The CDR3 DNA follows: TGCAGCGTGGAGCGGGCAGAGGAGGGCTACACCTTC. It yields the protein CSVERAEEGYTF.

V gene TRBV3-1 (or the pseudogene TRBV3-2) combines with J gene TRBJ1-1, with TRBD1 identical over 7 bases. Germline CDR1 LGHDT, CDR2 YNNKEL (reference sequence). The CDR3 runs 16 residues. V lost 1 base, J lost 10 bases, and 15 bases stayed unmatched. The CDR3 sequence: CASSQAADRPHYLAFF. Here the CDR3 DNA reads TGTGCCAGCAGCCAAGCTGCGGACAGGCCTCACTATTTAGCTTTCTTT.

V and J are TRBV2 and TRBJ1-1; 9 bases align to TRBD1. After removal of 4 bases from V and 4 bases from J, the junction contained 4 bases not matched to a gene. Germline V lookup: CDR1 SNHLY, CDR2 FYNNEI. The length of the CDR3 is 14 residues. In DNA, the CDR3 is TGTGCCAGCAGTGTGGACAGGGGATCCACTGAAGCTTTCTTT. This sequence encodes CASSVDRGSTEAFF.

The J gene is TRBJ1-5, the V gene TRBV29-1; D might be TRBD1 (5 bases). Trimming removed 4 bases at V and 1 base at J, with 8 bases between. Germline V lookup: CDR1 SQVTM, CDR2 ANQGSEA. CDR3 size: 13 residues. CDR3 nucleotide sequence: TGCAGCGTTGGGCAGGGAAGCAATCAGCCCCAGCATTTT. This translates into CSVGQGSNQPQHF.

The gene calls are TRBV11-2 and TRBJ1-1; D is uncertain. In germline, CDR1 is SGHAT, CDR2 FQNNGV. V was clipped by 3 bases and J by 13 bases, with 15 bases between them. This CDR3 is built from 12 residues. CDR3 coding DNA: TGTGCCAGCAGCTTCGTTCCGGGGAAGGTTTTCTTT. Translated, it gives CASSFVPGKVFF.

V is TRBV27 and J is TRBJ2-1; 9 bases are shared with TRBD2. The trim removed 8 bases at V and 7 bases at J, leaving 12 bases unmatched. The CDR3 is 15 amino acids. Germline values: CDR1 MNHEY, CDR2 SMNVEV (reference sequence). The CDR3, as DNA: TGTGCCAGCGCCCTTGCAGCGGGGGGTTCTAATGAGCAGTTCTTC. Amino acid sequence: CASALAAGGSNEQFF.

V is TRBV11-2 and J is TRBJ1-1; TRBD1 might be the D (6 bases). The V gene's germline CDR1 is SGHAT and CDR2 FQNNGV. Trimming shortened V by 0 bases and J by 4 bases, and 9 bases separated the two germline ends. The CDR3 spans 14 residues. CDR3 in amino acids: CASSLDRGPTEAFF. CDR3 nucleotide sequence: TGTGCCAGCAGCTTAGACAGGGGTCCCACTGAAGCTTTCTTT.

The rearrangement links TRBV4-3 to TRBJ2-2, with D uncertain. The CDR3 runs to 14 residues. V gave up 0 bases and J gave up 7 bases, with 9 bases separating them. From germline, CDR1 is LGHNA and CDR2 YSLEER. The CDR3 nucleotides read TGCGCCAGCAGCCAAGATAGTGTCGGCGGGGAGCTGTTTTTT. Amino acids: CASSQDSVGGELFF.

The chain has TRBV5-6 and TRBJ2-5, with 9 bases that match TRBD1. Germline V lookup: CDR1 SGHDT, CDR2 YYEEEE. CDR3 length equals 16 residues. V shed 4 bases, J shed 2 bases, and the junction held 9 bases outside the gene matches. CDR3 amino acids: CASSPDGDRDQETQYF. The CDR3 nucleotides are TGTGCCAGCAGCCCGGACGGGGACAGGGATCAAGAGACCCAGTACTTC.

Only one count was recorded for this clone. V usage is TRBV3-1 (or the pseudogene TRBV3-2) and J usage is TRBJ1-2, with 7 bases aligning to TRBD1. V was pared by 2 bases and J by 6 bases, with 3 bases of the junction left unmatched. Per the germline V gene, CDR1 is LGHDT and CDR2 is YNNKEL (reference sequence). The CDR3 totals 13 residues. The CDR3 sequence is CASSQLGGDGYTF. The CDR3 DNA follows: TGTGCCAGCAGCCAACTAGGGGGCGATGGCTACACCTTC.

The J gene is TRBJ1-4, the V gene TRBV9; TRBD1 matches 7 bases. The CDR3 extends over 14 amino acids. Trimming removed 3 bases from V and 2 bases from J; junction bases left unmatched: 1. Germline values: CDR1 SGDLS, CDR2 YYNGEE. CDR3 amino acids: CASSATGTNEKLFF. DNA for the CDR3: TGTGCCAGCAGCGCGACAGGGACTAATGAAAAACTGTTTTTT.

This chain links TRBV5-1 with TRBJ1-2, with 8 positions matching TRBD1. Germline loops: CDR1 SGHRS, CDR2 YFSETQ. CDR3 length: 16 amino acids. The junction had 12 bases not matched to a gene; V was cut back by 2 bases and J by 6 bases. In DNA, the CDR3 is TGCGCCAGCAGCTTTTATGTGGACAGGGCACCAGATGGCTACACCTTC. It codes for CASSFYVDRAPDGYTF.

This clone occurred once. The gene calls are TRBV28 and TRBJ2-6, with D possibly TRBD1 on 5 matching bases. The CDR3 runs to 15 residues. CDR1 and CDR2 from the germline V gene are MDHEN and SYDVKM. The V end was cut by 8 bases, the J end by 0 bases, with 11 bases between. The CDR3 DNA follows: TGTGCCAGCGGGGCATTGGGCTCTGGGGCCAACGTCCTGACTTTC. Protein product: CASGALGSGANVLTF.

The J gene is TRBJ2-6, the V gene TRBV12-5; TRBD2 might be the D (5 bases). The CDR3 has 15 residues. The germline V gene has CDR1 LGHNT and CDR2 FRNRAP. Between the trimmed V and J ends, which lost 6 bases and 1 base, there was a span of 10 bases. In DNA, the CDR3 is TGTGCTAGTGGCCCAACTAGTTCTGGGGCCAACGTCCTGACTTTC. Residues: CASGPTSSGANVLTF.

This chain uses TRBV5-1 with TRBJ1-4; maybe TRBD1 (5 bases). This CDR3 is built from 13 residues. Trimming took 1 base from V and 8 from J, leaving 9 bases between them. Germline CDR1 is SGHRS and CDR2 is YFSETQ. CDR3 bases: TGCGCCAGCAGCTTGACAGGCGAGGAAAAACTGTTTTTT. Translating it yields CASSLTGEEKLFF.